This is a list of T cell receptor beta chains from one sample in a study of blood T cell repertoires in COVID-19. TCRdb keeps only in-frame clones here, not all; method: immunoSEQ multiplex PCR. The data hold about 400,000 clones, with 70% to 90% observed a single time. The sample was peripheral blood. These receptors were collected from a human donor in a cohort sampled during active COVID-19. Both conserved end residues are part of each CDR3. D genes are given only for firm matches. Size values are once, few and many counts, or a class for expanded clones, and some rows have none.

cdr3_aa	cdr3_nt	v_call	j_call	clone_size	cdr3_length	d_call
CAISGGTRRSYNEQFF	TGTGCCATCAGTGGGGGGACTCGACGCTCCTACAATGAGCAGTTCTTC	TRBV10-3	TRBJ2-1	.	16	.
CASSLNSFSGYTF	TGTGCCAGCAGCTTAAACTCGTTCTCGGGCTACACCTTC	TRBV7-2	TRBJ1-2	.	13	.
CASSLGSGNTIYF	TGTGCCAGCAGCTTAGGCAGTGGAAACACCATATATTTT	TRBV7-3	TRBJ1-3	.	13	.
CASSVGQGQAFF	TGTGCCAGCAGCGTAGGACAGGGGCAGGCTTTCTTT	TRBV5-6	TRBJ1-1	.	12	TRBD1
CASSMRPGLAGGFNEQFF	TGTGCCAGCAGCATGCGCCCGGGACTAGCGGGAGGTTTCAATGAGCAGTTCTTC	TRBV7-2	TRBJ2-1	few	18	TRBD2
CAWTNGQNYNSPLHF	TGTGCCTGGACCAACGGACAGAACTATAATTCACCCCTCCACTTT	TRBV30	TRBJ1-6	.	15	.
CASIGGSYEQYF	TGTGCCAGCATCGGGGGTTCCTACGAGCAGTACTTC	TRBV28	TRBJ2-7	.	12	.
CASSLDNRSGNTIYF	TGCGCCAGCAGCCTTGATAACAGGTCTGGAAACACCATATATTTT	TRBV4-1	TRBJ1-3	.	15	.
CASSRGEFLPYTF	TGCGCCAGCAGCCGCGGGGAATTTCTGCCCTATACCTTC	TRBV4-1	TRBJ1-2	.	13	.
CASREGGGRAFNEQFF	TGTGCCAGCCGTGAAGGGGGCGGGAGGGCCTTCAATGAGCAGTTCTTC	TRBV28	TRBJ2-1	once	16	TRBD2
CAWSQLAGEGTQYF	TGTGCCTGGAGTCAACTAGCGGGAGAGGGGACCCAGTACTTC	TRBV30	TRBJ2-5	.	14	TRBD2
CATSLWGDHTYEQYF	TGTGCCACCAGCCTGTGGGGGGACCACACCTACGAGCAGTACTTC	TRBV15	TRBJ2-7	.	15	.
CASSPGGAAGGYGYTF	TGTGCCAGCTCACCGGGAGGGGCCGCTGGGGGCTATGGCTACACCTTC	TRBV18	TRBJ1-2	.	16	.
CATRRRTSGKGYNEQFF	TGTGCCACCAGGCGTCGGACTAGCGGGAAAGGATACAATGAGCAGTTCTTC	TRBV19	TRBJ2-1	.	17	TRBD2
CASSGGSTYEQYF	TGTGCCAGCTCCGGGGGTAGTACCTACGAGCAGTACTTC	TRBV18	TRBJ2-7	.	13	.
CASGTGGFNQPQHF	TGTGCCAGTGGGACAGGGGGTTTCAATCAGCCCCAGCATTTT	TRBV28	TRBJ1-5	.	14	TRBD1
CASSEGQGNYGYTF	TGTGCCAGCAGTGAGGGCCAGGGAAACTATGGCTACACCTTC	TRBV2	TRBJ1-2	once	14	.